These T cell receptor beta chains were read from a single sample in a study of T cell repertoires in aging, cancer and after chemotherapy. TCRdb processed the multiplex PCR reads anew with MiXCR; each CDR3 protein has one entry. The sample includes fewer than 7,000 distinct CDR3 sequences, less than 40% of them seen just once. Sequenced: blood. The receptors shown here come from a human donor with a blood cancer. Each CDR3 is given with its conserved first and last residue. A D gene is named only where the DNA matches it firmly. Rows give clone size only sometimes, using once, few, many, or a class for an expanded clone.

d_call	clone_size	v_call	j_call	cdr3_aa	cdr3_nt
.	.	TRBV7-6	TRBJ2-5	CASSPGAGANQETQYF	TGTGCCAGCAGCCCGGGGGCGGGGGCTAACCAAGAGACCCAGTACTTC
.	.	TRBV5-1	TRBJ1-2	CASSLSRGGYGYTF	TGTGCCAGCAGCCTCTCTAGGGGGGGCTATGGCTACACCTTC
.	.	TRBV27	TRBJ1-5	CASSLWWGDGNQPQHF	TGTGCCAGCAGTTTGTGGTGGGGGGATGGCAATCAGCCCCAGCATTTT
TRBD2	once	TRBV5-4	TRBJ2-1	CVIPAGAGGREQFF	TGTGTCATCCCTGCAGGGGCGGGAGGACGTGAGCAGTTCTTC
.	few	TRBV6-6	TRBJ2-7	CASSSAGPGEQYF	TGTGCCAGCAGTTCCGCGGGCCCTGGCGAGCAGTACTTC
TRBD1	medium-sized	TRBV29-1	TRBJ2-5	CSGGTGAETQYF	TGCAGCGGGGGGACAGGGGCAGAGACCCAGTACTTC
.	.	TRBV21-1	TRBJ2-2	CASSKRRNGELFF	TGTGCCAGCAGCAAACGGCGGAATGGGGAGCTGTTTTTT
TRBD1	few	TRBV6-6	TRBJ2-6	CASSYTFGTGSGANVLTF	TGTGCCAGCAGTTACACATTCGGGACAGGCTCTGGGGCCAACGTCCTGACTTTC
.	.	TRBV5-3	TRBJ2-3	CASSLTTSTDTQYF	TGCGCCAGCAGCTTGACGACGAGCACAGATACGCAGTATTTT
TRBD1	.	TRBV19	TRBJ1-2	CASSSYGTGYYGYTF	TGTGCCAGTAGTTCCTACGGGACAGGCTACTATGGCTACACCTTC
TRBD1	.	TRBV11-1	TRBJ2-7	CASSTRDRAEQYF	TGTGCCAGCAGCACTCGGGACAGGGCCGAGCAGTACTTC
.	.	TRBV12-3/TRBV12-4	TRBJ1-1	CASSFVNTEAFF	TGTGCCAGCAGTTTCGTGAACACTGAAGCTTTCTTT
.	.	TRBV9	TRBJ2-2	CASSVPGTGELFF	TGTGCCAGCAGCGTCCCAGGGACCGGGGAGCTGTTTTTT
.	few	TRBV6-5	TRBJ1-2	CASSRGEAGYTF	TGTGCCAGCTCCCGTGGGGAGGCTGGCTACACCTTC
TRBD1	.	TRBV11-3	TRBJ2-7	CASSPQGAGEQYF	TGTGCCAGCAGCCCTCAGGGGGCCGGCGAGCAGTACTTC
TRBD2	medium-sized	TRBV19	TRBJ2-3	CASSIEGLAIETQYF	TGTGCCAGTAGTATAGAGGGACTAGCGATTGAAACGCAGTATTTT
TRBD2	.	TRBV20-1	TRBJ2-3	CSAPWGRGAQYF	TGCAGTGCCCCCTGGGGGCGGGGGGCGCAGTATTTT
.	.	TRBV6-6	TRBJ2-6	CASSYEGPLCGANVLTF	TGTGCCAGCAGTTACGAGGGACCCCTCTGTGGGGCCAACGTCCTGACTTTC
TRBD1	medium-sized	TRBV11-3	TRBJ2-6	CASSLGWDRGRSGANVLTF	TGTGCCAGCAGCTTAGGTTGGGACAGGGGGCGGTCTGGGGCCAACGTCCTGACTTTC
.	.	TRBV6-5	TRBJ1-2	CASSEDGTHYGYTF	TGTGCCAGCAGTGAAGATGGGACCCACTATGGCTACACCTTC
.	few	TRBV12-3/TRBV12-4	TRBJ1-5	CASSLGGAQGQPQHF	TGTGCCAGCAGTTTGGGGGGTGCGCAAGGCCAGCCCCAGCATTTT
.	.	TRBV30	TRBJ2-7	CAWNLKGPASYEQYF	TGTGCCTGGAATCTAAAGGGGCCGGCCTCCTACGAGCAGTACTTC
.	few	TRBV11-3	TRBJ2-3	CASSLVSSTDTQYF	TGTGCCAGCAGCTTAGTCAGCAGCACAGATACGCAGTATTTT
TRBD1	few	TRBV27	TRBJ2-7	CASSPLHSDRGGYYEQYF	TGTGCCAGCAGTCCTCTCCACTCGGACAGGGGAGGGTACTACGAGCAGTACTTC
.	.	TRBV5-1	TRBJ2-1	CASSLGPPLYEQFF	TGCGCCAGCAGCTTGGGTCCCCCGCTTTACGAGCAGTTCTTC
TRBD2	.	TRBV5-4	TRBJ2-7	CASSTPGLATYEQYF	TGTGCCAGCAGCACCCCGGGACTAGCGACATACGAGCAGTACTTC
.	medium-sized	TRBV6-5	TRBJ1-1	CASRWGRDTEAFF	TGTGCCAGCCGCTGGGGGCGCGACACTGAAGCTTTCTTT
TRBD1	few	TRBV7-6	TRBJ1-2	CASSPMPGQGLGYTF	TGTGCCAGCAGCCCTATGCCGGGACAGGGACTTGGCTACACCTTC
.	.	TRBV10-3	TRBJ1-1	CAIRSGGSTEAFF	TGTGCCATCCGGTCGGGGGGGAGCACTGAAGCTTTCTTT
.	.	TRBV12-3/TRBV12-4	TRBJ2-1	CASRPGRLLNEQFF	TGTGCCAGCAGACCCGGGCGGCTGCTCAATGAGCAGTTCTTC
.	.	TRBV6-5	TRBJ1-1	CASSYSSLNTEAFF	TGTGCCAGCAGTTACTCTAGCCTGAACACTGAAGCTTTCTTT
TRBD1	.	TRBV5-6	TRBJ2-7	CASSEGGGDYEQYF	TGTGCCAGCAGCGAAGGGGGCGGAGACTACGAGCAGTACTTC
.	.	TRBV5-4	TRBJ2-5	CASSLDGSPQETQYF	TGTGCCAGCAGCTTGGATGGCAGCCCGCAAGAGACCCAGTACTTC
.	few	TRBV6-5	TRBJ1-4	CASSYSVNEKLFF	TGTGCCAGCAGTTACAGCGTAAATGAAAAACTGTTTTTT
.	.	TRBV6-5	TRBJ1-1	CASSYSWTRLNTEAFF	TGTGCCAGCAGTTACTCCTGGACACGTCTTAACACTGAAGCTTTCTTT
.	.	TRBV6-2/TRBV6-3	TRBJ2-7	CASSYSGGPYEQYF	TGTGCCAGCAGTTACTCAGGGGGTCCCTACGAGCAGTACTTC
.	.	TRBV19	TRBJ2-3	CASKTRAGGGIAQYF	TGTGCCAGTAAGACTAGAGCTGGAGGTGGAATCGCGCAGTATTTT
.	few	TRBV7-2	TRBJ1-6	CASSPPGPNSPLHF	TGTGCCAGCAGCCCGCCGGGACCGAATTCACCCCTCCACTTT
.	.	TRBV20-1	TRBJ2-3	CSARGPSADTQYF	TGCAGTGCTAGAGGGCCTAGCGCAGATACGCAGTATTTT
.	.	TRBV5-1	TRBJ2-7	CASFEPGLSYEQYF	TGCGCCAGCTTCGAACCGGGTCTTTCCTACGAGCAGTACTTC
.	.	TRBV6-5	TRBJ1-6	CASSYLKPRDNSYNSPLHF	TGTGCCAGCAGTTACCTAAAACCCCGGGACAACTCCTATAATTCACCCCTCCACTTT
.	.	TRBV29-1	TRBJ2-7	CSVAGGGDYEQYF	TGCAGCGTTGCGGGGGGCGGAGACTACGAGCAGTACTTC
.	.	TRBV6-4	TRBJ2-7	CASSPIDYSYEQYF	TGTGCCAGCAGTCCTATAGATTACTCCTACGAGCAGTACTTC
.	.	TRBV28	TRBJ1-2	CASSLAGYGYTF	TGTGCCAGCAGTTTGGCAGGTTATGGCTACACCTTC
.	medium-sized	TRBV20-1	TRBJ1-1	CSARDPAELNTEAFF	TGCAGTGCTAGAGATCCCGCCGAACTGAACACTGAAGCTTTCTTT
.	.	TRBV15	TRBJ1-2	CATSREAGSRAYGYTF	TGTGCCACCAGCAGAGAGGCCGGGTCCAGGGCTTATGGCTACACCTTC
.	medium-sized	TRBV6-2/TRBV6-3	TRBJ1-1	CASSYRSVNTEAFF	TGTGCCAGCAGTTACCGTTCAGTGAACACTGAAGCTTTCTTT
.	medium-sized	TRBV15	TRBJ1-5	CATSYTSNQPQHF	TGTGCCACCAGCTACACTAGCAATCAGCCCCAGCATTTT
.	.	TRBV6-1	TRBJ1-2	CASSESSEGRYSYTF	TGTGCCAGCAGTGAATCGTCAGAAGGGAGATATAGCTACACCTTC
.	medium-sized	TRBV29-1	TRBJ2-3	CSVERQQGNTQYF	TGCAGCGTTGAGAGACAACAAGGAAATACGCAGTATTTT
.	.	TRBV12-3/TRBV12-4	TRBJ2-2	CASSFYRRKRTGELFF	TGTGCCAGCAGTTTCTACAGGAGGAAGCGAACCGGGGAGCTGTTTTTT
.	.	TRBV18	TRBJ1-1	CASSVATVTEAFF	TGTGCCAGCTCAGTGGCTACGGTCACTGAAGCTTTCTTT